The rows below give T cell receptor beta chains drawn from one sample of a study of blood T cell repertoires in COVID-19. TCRdb keeps only in-frame clones here, not all; method: immunoSEQ multiplex PCR. Of around 78,000 clones in the sample, roughly 87% were seen once. The source material was peripheral blood. The source of these receptors is a human donor in a cohort sampled during active COVID-19. The CDR3 runs from the conserved cysteine through the conserved F or W. Each record gives: clone size, J gene, D gene, V gene, CDR3 protein, CDR3 DNA. A D gene is named only where the DNA matches it firmly. Expanded clones get a size class; other rows say once, few or many, or leave the size out.

clone size: -
J gene: TRBJ2-7
D gene: -
V gene: TRBV18
CDR3 protein: CASSLGVPPGEQYF
CDR3 DNA: TGTGCCAGCTCACTGGGTGTCCCCCCGGGGGAGCAGTACTTC

clone size: -
J gene: TRBJ1-1
D gene: -
V gene: TRBV29-1
CDR3 protein: CSVSVTEAFF
CDR3 DNA: TGCAGCGTTTCGGTTACTGAAGCTTTCTTT

clone size: -
J gene: TRBJ2-1
D gene: -
V gene: TRBV7-3
CDR3 protein: CASSKRRGNEQFF
CDR3 DNA: TGTGCCAGCAGCAAACGAAGGGGAAATGAGCAGTTCTTC

clone size: -
J gene: TRBJ2-3
D gene: -
V gene: TRBV10-1
CDR3 protein: CASSGQQGLTDTQYF
CDR3 DNA: TGCGCCAGCAGTGGTCAGCAGGGCCTCACAGATACGCAGTATTTT

clone size: few
J gene: TRBJ1-6
D gene: -
V gene: TRBV2
CDR3 protein: CASSARTPYNSPLHF
CDR3 DNA: TGTGCCAGCAGTGCGAGGACTCCTTATAATTCACCCCTCCACTTT

clone size: few
J gene: TRBJ2-7
D gene: TRBD1
V gene: TRBV7-9
CDR3 protein: CASSLQGSDRGDEQYF
CDR3 DNA: TGTGCCAGCAGCTTACAAGGGTCGGACAGGGGGGACGAGCAGTACTTC

clone size: -
J gene: TRBJ1-2
D gene: TRBD1
V gene: TRBV7-2
CDR3 protein: CASSLQGTYGYTF
CDR3 DNA: TGTGCCAGCAGCCTACAGGGGACCTATGGCTACACCTTC

clone size: -
J gene: TRBJ1-4
D gene: -
V gene: TRBV2
CDR3 protein: CASSDDSGWEKLFF
CDR3 DNA: TGTGCCAGCAGTGACGACTCCGGGTGGGAAAAACTGTTTTTT

clone size: -
J gene: TRBJ1-2
D gene: -
V gene: TRBV7-2
CDR3 protein: CASSFRGQPEYYGYTF
CDR3 DNA: TGTGCCAGCAGCTTCAGAGGACAGCCAGAATACTATGGCTACACCTTC

clone size: -
J gene: TRBJ2-7
D gene: -
V gene: TRBV10-3
CDR3 protein: CAISAAGEPREQYF
CDR3 DNA: TGTGCCATCAGTGCCGCAGGGGAGCCTCGAGAGCAGTACTTC

clone size: -
J gene: TRBJ1-4
D gene: -
V gene: TRBV7-2
CDR3 protein: CASSNWREKLFF
CDR3 DNA: TGTGCCAGCAGTAACTGGAGGGAAAAACTGTTTTTT

clone size: -
J gene: TRBJ1-1
D gene: TRBD1
V gene: TRBV6-5
CDR3 protein: CASRGDRGLTEAFF
CDR3 DNA: TGTGCCAGCAGAGGGGACAGGGGGCTGACCGAAGCTTTCTTT

clone size: -
J gene: TRBJ2-7
D gene: -
V gene: TRBV6-1
CDR3 protein: CASSDRYYEQYF
CDR3 DNA: TGTGCCAGCAGTGACAGATACTACGAGCAGTACTTC

clone size: -
J gene: TRBJ1-6
D gene: TRBD1
V gene: TRBV19
CDR3 protein: CASSTGQGADNSPLHF
CDR3 DNA: TGTGCCAGTAGTACCGGCCAGGGGGCAGACAATTCACCCCTCCACTTT

clone size: -
J gene: TRBJ1-6
D gene: -
V gene: TRBV5-1
CDR3 protein: CASSFSGGYNSPLHF
CDR3 DNA: TGCGCCAGCAGCTTTTCGGGGGGCTATAATTCACCCCTCCACTTT

clone size: -
J gene: TRBJ2-7
D gene: -
V gene: TRBV5-1
CDR3 protein: CASTRDRAYEQYF
CDR3 DNA: TGCGCCAGCACGCGGGACAGAGCCTACGAGCAGTACTTC

clone size: -
J gene: TRBJ2-3
D gene: -
V gene: TRBV5-1
CDR3 protein: CASSLLPEDTQYF
CDR3 DNA: TGCGCCAGCAGCTTGTTACCAGAAGATACGCAGTATTTT

clone size: -
J gene: TRBJ2-2
D gene: -
V gene: TRBV14
CDR3 protein: CASSQHPRTAYTGELFF
CDR3 DNA: TGTGCCAGCAGCCAACATCCCCGGACAGCTTACACCGGGGAGCTGTTTTTT

clone size: -
J gene: TRBJ2-7
D gene: -
V gene: TRBV6-5
CDR3 protein: CASSYGHIYEQYF
CDR3 DNA: TGTGCCAGCAGTTATGGACACATCTACGAGCAGTACTTC

clone size: -
J gene: TRBJ2-7
D gene: -
V gene: TRBV2
CDR3 protein: CASSVEGYEQYF
CDR3 DNA: TGTGCCAGCAGTGTTGAGGGCTACGAGCAGTACTTC

clone size: -
J gene: TRBJ2-7
D gene: TRBD2
V gene: TRBV4-2
CDR3 protein: CASSQETSGGGYEQYF
CDR3 DNA: TGTGCCAGCAGCCAAGAGACTAGCGGGGGGGGCTACGAGCAGTACTTC

clone size: -
J gene: TRBJ1-2
D gene: TRBD1
V gene: TRBV6-2/TRBV6-3
CDR3 protein: CASSLPGQGPYGYTF
CDR3 DNA: TGTGCCAGCAGTCTTCCGGGACAGGGGCCCTATGGCTACACCTTC